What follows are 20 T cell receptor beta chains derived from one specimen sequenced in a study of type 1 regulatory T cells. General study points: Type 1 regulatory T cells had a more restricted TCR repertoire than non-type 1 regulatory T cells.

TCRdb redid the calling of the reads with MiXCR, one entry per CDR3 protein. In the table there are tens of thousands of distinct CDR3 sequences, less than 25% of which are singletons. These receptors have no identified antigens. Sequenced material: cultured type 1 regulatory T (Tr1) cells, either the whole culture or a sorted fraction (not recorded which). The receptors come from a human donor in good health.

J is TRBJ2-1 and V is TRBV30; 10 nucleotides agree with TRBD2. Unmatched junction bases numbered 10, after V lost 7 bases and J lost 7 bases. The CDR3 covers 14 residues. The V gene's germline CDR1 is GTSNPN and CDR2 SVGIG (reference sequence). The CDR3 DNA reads TGTGCCTCCAAGCGGGAGGGCCTGATAAATGAGCAGTTCTTC. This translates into CASKREGLINEQFF.

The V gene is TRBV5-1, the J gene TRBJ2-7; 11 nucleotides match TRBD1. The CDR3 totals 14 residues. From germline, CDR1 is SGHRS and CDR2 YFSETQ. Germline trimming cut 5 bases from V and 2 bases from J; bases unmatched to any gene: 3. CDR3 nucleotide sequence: TGCGCCAGCAGGGCGGGACAGGGGGCCTACGAGCAGTACTTC. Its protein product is CASRAGQGAYEQYF.

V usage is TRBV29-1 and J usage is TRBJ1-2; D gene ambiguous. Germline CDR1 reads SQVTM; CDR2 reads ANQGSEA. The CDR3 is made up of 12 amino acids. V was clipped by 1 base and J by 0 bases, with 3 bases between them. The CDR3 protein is CSVEVSNYGYTF. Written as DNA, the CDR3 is TGCAGCGTTGAAGTCTCTAACTATGGCTACACCTTC. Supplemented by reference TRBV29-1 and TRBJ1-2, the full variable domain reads SAVISQKPSRDICQRGTSLTIQCQVDSQVTMMFWYRQQPGQSLTLIATANQGSEATYESGFVIDKFPISRPNLTFSTLTVSNMSPEDSSIYLCSVEVSNYGYTFGSGTRLTVV.

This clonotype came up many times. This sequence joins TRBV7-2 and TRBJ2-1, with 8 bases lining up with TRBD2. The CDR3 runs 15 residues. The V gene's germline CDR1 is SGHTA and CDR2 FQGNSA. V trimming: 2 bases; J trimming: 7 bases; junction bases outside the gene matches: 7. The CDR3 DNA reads TGTGCCAGCAGCTTATTCCTAGCGGGCTCTAATGAGCAGTTCTTC. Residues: CASSLFLAGSNEQFF.

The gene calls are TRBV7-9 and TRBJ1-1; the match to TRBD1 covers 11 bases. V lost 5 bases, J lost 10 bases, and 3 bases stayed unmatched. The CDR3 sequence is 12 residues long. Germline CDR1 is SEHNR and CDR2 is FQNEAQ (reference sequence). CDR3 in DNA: TGTGCCAGCAGCGGACAGGGGGCAGGAGCTTTCTTT. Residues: CASSGQGAGAFF.

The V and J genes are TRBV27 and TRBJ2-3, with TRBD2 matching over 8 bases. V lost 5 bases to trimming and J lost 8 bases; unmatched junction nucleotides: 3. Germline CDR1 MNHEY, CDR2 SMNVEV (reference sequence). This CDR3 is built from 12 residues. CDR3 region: CASSISGTTQYF. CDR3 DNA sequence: TGTGCCAGCAGTATTAGCGGGACTACGCAGTATTTT.

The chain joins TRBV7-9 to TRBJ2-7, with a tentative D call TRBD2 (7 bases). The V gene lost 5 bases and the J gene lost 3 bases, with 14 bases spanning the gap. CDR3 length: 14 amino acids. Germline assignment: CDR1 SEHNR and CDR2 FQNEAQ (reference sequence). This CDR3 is CASSRGGAVYEQYF. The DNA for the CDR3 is TGTGCCAGCAGCAGGGGGGGGGCAGTCTACGAGCAGTACTTC.

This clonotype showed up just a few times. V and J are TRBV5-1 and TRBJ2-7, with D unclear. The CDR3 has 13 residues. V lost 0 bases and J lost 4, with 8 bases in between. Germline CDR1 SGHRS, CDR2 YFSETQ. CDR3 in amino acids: CASSLEGRYEQYF. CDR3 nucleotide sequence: TGCGCCAGCAGCTTGGAAGGCCGGTACGAGCAGTACTTC.

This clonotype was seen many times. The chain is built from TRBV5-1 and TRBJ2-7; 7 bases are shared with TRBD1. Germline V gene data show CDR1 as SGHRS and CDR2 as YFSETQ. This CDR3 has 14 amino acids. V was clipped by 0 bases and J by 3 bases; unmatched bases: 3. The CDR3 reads CASSLAGTDYEQYF. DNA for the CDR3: TGCGCCAGCAGCTTGGCGGGGACAGACTACGAGCAGTACTTC.

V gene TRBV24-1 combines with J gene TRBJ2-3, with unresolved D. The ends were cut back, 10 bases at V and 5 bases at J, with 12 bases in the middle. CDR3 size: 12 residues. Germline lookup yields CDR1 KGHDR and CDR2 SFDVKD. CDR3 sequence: CATSRAGDTQYF. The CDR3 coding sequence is TGTGCCACTTCTAGGGCCGGAGATACGCAGTATTTT.

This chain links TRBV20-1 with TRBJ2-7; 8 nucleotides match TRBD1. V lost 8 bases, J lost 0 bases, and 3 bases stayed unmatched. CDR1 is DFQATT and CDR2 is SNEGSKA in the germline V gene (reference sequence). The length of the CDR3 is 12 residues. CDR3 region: CSLDRGSYEQYF. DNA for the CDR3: TGCAGTCTCGACAGGGGCTCCTACGAGCAGTACTTC.

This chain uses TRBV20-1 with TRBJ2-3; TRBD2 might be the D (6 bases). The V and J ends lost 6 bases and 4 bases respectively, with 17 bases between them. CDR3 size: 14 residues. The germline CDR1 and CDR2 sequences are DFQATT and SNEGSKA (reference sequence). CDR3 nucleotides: TGCAGTGCCCTCGTGGGAGGTCGCGCAGATACGCAGTATTTT. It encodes CSALVGGRADTQYF.

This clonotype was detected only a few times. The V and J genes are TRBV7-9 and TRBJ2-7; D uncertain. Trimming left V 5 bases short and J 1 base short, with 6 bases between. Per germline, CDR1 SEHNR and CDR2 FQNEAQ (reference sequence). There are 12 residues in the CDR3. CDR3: CASSPQSYEQYF. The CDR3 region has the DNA TGTGCCAGCAGCCCCCAGTCCTACGAGCAGTACTTC. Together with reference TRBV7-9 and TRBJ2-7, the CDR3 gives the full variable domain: DTGVSQNPRHKITKRGQNVTFRCDPISEHNRLYWYRQTLGQGPEFLTYFQNEAQLEKSRLLSDRFSAERPKGSFSTLEIQRTEQGDSAMYLCASSPQSYEQYFGPGTRLTVT.

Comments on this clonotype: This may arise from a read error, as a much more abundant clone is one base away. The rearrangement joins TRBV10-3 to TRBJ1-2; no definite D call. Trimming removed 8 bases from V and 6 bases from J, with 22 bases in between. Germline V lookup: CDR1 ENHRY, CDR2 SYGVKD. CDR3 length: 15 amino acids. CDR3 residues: CAIGPKTPGTHGYTF. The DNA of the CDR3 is TGTGCCATCGGTCCGAAAACCCCGGGAACGCATGGCTACACCTTC.

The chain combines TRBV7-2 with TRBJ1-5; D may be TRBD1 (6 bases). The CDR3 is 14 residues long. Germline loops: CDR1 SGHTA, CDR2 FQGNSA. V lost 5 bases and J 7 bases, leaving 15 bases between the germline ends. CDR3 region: CASSLRGEIQPQHF. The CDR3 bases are TGTGCCAGCAGCCTAAGGGGGGAGATCCAGCCCCAGCATTTT. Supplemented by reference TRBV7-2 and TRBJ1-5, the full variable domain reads GAGVSQSPSNKVTEKGKDVELRCDPISGHTALYWYRQSLGQGLEFLIYFQGNSAPDKSGLPSDRFSAERTGGSVSTLTIQRTQQEDSAVYLCASSLRGEIQPQHFGDGTRLSIL.

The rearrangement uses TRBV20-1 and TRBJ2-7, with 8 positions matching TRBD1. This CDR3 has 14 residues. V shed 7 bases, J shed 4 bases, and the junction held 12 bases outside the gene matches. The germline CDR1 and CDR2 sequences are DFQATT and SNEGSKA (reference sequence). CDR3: CSGAQGADRYEQYF. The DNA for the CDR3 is TGCAGTGGGGCGCAGGGGGCGGACCGATACGAGCAGTACTTC.

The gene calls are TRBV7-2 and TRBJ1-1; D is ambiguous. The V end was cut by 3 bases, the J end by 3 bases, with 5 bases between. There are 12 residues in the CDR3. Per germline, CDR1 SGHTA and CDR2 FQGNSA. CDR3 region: CASSFEYTEAFF. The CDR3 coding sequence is TGTGCCAGCAGCTTTGAGTACACTGAAGCTTTCTTT.

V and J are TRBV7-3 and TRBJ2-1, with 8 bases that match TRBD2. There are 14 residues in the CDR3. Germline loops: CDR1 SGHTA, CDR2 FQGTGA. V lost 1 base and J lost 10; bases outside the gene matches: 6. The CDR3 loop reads CASSLSRTSMEQFF. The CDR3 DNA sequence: TGTGCCAGCAGCTTAAGCAGGACTAGCATGGAGCAGTTCTTC.

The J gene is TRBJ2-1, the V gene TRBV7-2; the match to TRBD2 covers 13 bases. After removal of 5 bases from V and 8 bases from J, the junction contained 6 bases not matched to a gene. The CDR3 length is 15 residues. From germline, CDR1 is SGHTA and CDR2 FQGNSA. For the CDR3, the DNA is TGTGCCAGCAGCCTGGGACTAGCGGGAAGTGATGAGCAGTTCTTC. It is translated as CASSLGLAGSDEQFF. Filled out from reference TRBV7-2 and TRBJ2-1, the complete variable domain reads GAGVSQSPSNKVTEKGKDVELRCDPISGHTALYWYRQSLGQGLEFLIYFQGNSAPDKSGLPSDRFSAERTGGSVSTLTIQRTQQEDSAVYLCASSLGLAGSDEQFFGPGTRLTVL.

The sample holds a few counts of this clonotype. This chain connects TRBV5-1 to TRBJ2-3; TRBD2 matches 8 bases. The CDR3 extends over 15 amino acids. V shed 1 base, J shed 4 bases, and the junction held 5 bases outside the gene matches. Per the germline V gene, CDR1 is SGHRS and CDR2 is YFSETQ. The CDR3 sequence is CASSLRSGSSDTQYF. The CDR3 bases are TGCGCCAGCAGCTTGCGGAGCGGGAGCTCAGATACGCAGTATTTT. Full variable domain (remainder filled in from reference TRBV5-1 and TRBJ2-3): KAGVTQTPRYLIKTRGQQVTLSCSPISGHRSVSWYQQTPGQGLQFLFEYFSETQRNKGNFPGRFSGRQFSNSRSEMNVSTLELGDSALYLCASSLRSGSSDTQYFGPGTRLTVL.